Below are 3 T cell receptor beta chains sequenced from a single sample in a study of T-cell reconstitution after alpha-beta-depleted transplantation in children. Library preparation (for TCRbeta) was performed with unique molecular identifiers. One entry per CDR3 protein results from TCRdb running MiXCR on the PCR reads. The data contain 450,000 to 600,000 distinct CDR3 sequences, approximately 20% of them singletons. Sample: PBMCs from the stem cell graft donor, taken from the stem cell graft. Every receptor here comes from a human donor who donated a stem cell graft to a child with acute lymphoblastic leukemia.

Points on this clonotype: Mismatch with germline at one junction end may stem from a read error. The rearrangement links TRBV19 to TRBJ2-6; the D gene is possibly TRBD1 (5 bases). The germline gives CDR1 LNHDA, CDR2 SQIVND (reference sequence). This CDR3 comprises 14 residues. DNA of the CDR3: TGTGCCAGTAGTTGGGCTGCTGGGGCCAACGGCCTGACTTTC. As protein: CASSWAAGANGLTF.

This clonotype was recorded a few times. This rearrangement joins TRBV6-1 to TRBJ2-7; 10 bases fit TRBD2. The CDR3 has 15 residues. Germline CDR1 MNHNS, CDR2 SASEGT. V was pared by 6 bases and J by 2 bases, with 7 bases of the junction left unmatched. CDR3 DNA: TGTGCCAGCAGCCAAAGCGGGAGGGGACCCTACGAGCAGTACTTC. Translation gives CASSQSGRGPYEQYF.

This clonotype was observed a handful of times. V gene TRBV7-8 combines with J gene TRBJ2-3; TRBD2 matches at 8 bases. CDR3 length: 19 amino acids. The germline CDR1 and CDR2 sequences are SGHVS and FQNEAQ. V dropped 1 base and J dropped 2; count of bases not matched to a gene: 14. For the CDR3, the DNA is TGTGCCAGCAGCTTAGTCTACTTGACCGGGAGGGGAGACACAGATACGCAGTATTTT. It specifies CASSLVYLTGRGDTDTQYF.